This is a list of T cell receptor beta chains from one sample in a study of blood T cell repertoires in COVID-19. Here immunoSEQ multiplex PCR was the method, and the copy in TCRdb shows in-frame clones only, minus some. The sample lists roughly 250,000 clones, around four fifths occurring once. Sequenced sample: peripheral blood. Receptors were obtained from a woman between 35 and 50 years old with active or convalescent COVID-19. CDR3s include the opening cysteine and the closing phenylalanine or tryptophan. Size is stated for part of the rows, as once, few or many counts, or as a class when the clone is expanded.

CAISGRLEGPEQFF	TRBV10-3	TRBJ2-1	few
CASRVTGEVGYTF	TRBV19	TRBJ1-2	NA
CAWSVARGFGAYNSPLHF	TRBV30	TRBJ1-6	NA
CASSFQRGSGNTIYF	TRBV7-2	TRBJ1-3	few
CASSSTGTGVETQYF	TRBV6-6	TRBJ2-5	NA
CASSPGQGSQPQHF	TRBV6-4	TRBJ1-5	NA
CASNPSGGGGEQYF	TRBV7-9	TRBJ2-7	NA
CASSLDPAGRRNSPLHF	TRBV11-2	TRBJ1-6	NA
CASSRETPLGQPQHF	TRBV6-5	TRBJ1-5	NA
CASQGYNEQFF	TRBV2	TRBJ2-1	NA
CASSLGEQNTEAFF	TRBV5-1	TRBJ1-1	NA
CASSQDNRGGQPQHF	TRBV4-1	TRBJ1-5	once
CASSKDRGFDTEAFF	TRBV19	TRBJ1-1	NA
CASSRSGGGLETQYF	TRBV6-6	TRBJ2-5	NA
CASSLAGGRGQETQYF	TRBV7-3	TRBJ2-5	NA
CAISETPGGLFF	TRBV10-3	TRBJ1-4	NA
CASSIGTGFQETQYF	TRBV19	TRBJ2-5	once
CASSVGLTRTGGNTGELFF	TRBV9	TRBJ2-2	once
CASSQGNRPQHF	TRBV14	TRBJ1-5	NA
CASSPRTNSPLHF	TRBV6-5	TRBJ1-6	once
CSVPGTEANEKLFF	TRBV29-1	TRBJ1-4	NA
CASSSGTGNYGYTF	TRBV7-9	TRBJ1-2	NA
CASSVQDNQPQHF	TRBV2	TRBJ1-5	NA
CASSGSTGSMGYTF	TRBV18	TRBJ1-2	NA